Shown below are 2 T cell receptor beta chains from a single sample sequenced in a study of regulatory T cells in long-lasting Graves disease. Noted time point: persistent/refractory GD, antithyroid drugs over 5 years with positive TRAb. PBMC-extracted RNA yielded the TCR library. Libraries of TCR beta came from iRepertoire HTBI primers plus Arm-PCR of CDR3 regions. TCRdb reprocessed the multiplex PCR reads via MiXCR and lists one record per CDR3 protein. This sample carries more than 650,000 distinct CDR3 sequences, 30% of them seen once, and the ten largest clones take about 42%. Sequenced here: peripheral blood mononuclear cells (PBMCs), sampled when the disease was refractory, from a patient treated with antithyroid drugs. The receptor set was obtained from a female donor with Graves disease.

The chain uses TRBV20-1 and TRBJ1-4, with D unclear. Trimming left V 0 bases short and J 3 bases short, with 11 bases between. CDR1 is DFQATT and CDR2 is SNEGSKA in the germline V gene (reference sequence). The CDR3 has 15 residues. The CDR3, as DNA: TGCAGTGCTAGAGATAGGAGGCGGGCTAATGAAAAACTGTTTTTT. It encodes CSARDRRRANEKLFF.

This clonotype was recorded many times. The chain employs TRBV12-3 or TRBV12-4 and TRBJ1-5; TRBD1 is a possible D gene (5 bases). The CDR3 is 11 amino acids. V gave up 3 bases and J gave up 13 bases, with 10 bases separating them. CDR3 DNA sequence: TGTGCCAGCAGTTTTGGCCAGGGACAGCATTTT. Encoded protein: CASSFGQGQHF.